The sample holds many counts of the clone carrying this T cell receptor beta chain. The junction differs from germline at one of its ends, possibly a read error. The sample is drawn from a study of metastatic and nonmetastatic thyroid tumors. Patients underwent thyroid surgery, and none had received any treatment before it. MiXCR was used by TCRdb to re-call the PCR reads. The profile shows some 27,000 clones, less than 25% of them singletons. The CDR3 extends over 14 amino acids. Germline V gene sequence: CDR1 SGHAT, CDR2 FQNNGV. The sequenced sample consisted of blood. This TCR derives from a male donor with papillary thyroid cancer or a benign thyroid nodule (not recorded which). Some clones in this sample may be carry-over from other donors' samples. The chain combines TRBV11-2 with TRBJ2-7; weak D call: TRBD2 (5 bases). The CDR3 loop reads CVSSPPGTSYEQYF. As DNA, the CDR3 is TGTGTCAGCAGCCCCCCCGGAACTAGCTACGAGCAGTACTTC. Variable domain in full (rest from reference TRBV11-2 and TRBJ2-7): EAGVAQSPRYKIIEKRQSVAFWCNPISGHATLYWYQQILGQGPKLLIQFQNNGVVDDSQLPKDRFSAERLKGVDSTLKIQPAKLEDSAVYLCVSSPPGTSYEQYFGPGTRLTVT.